The 10 T cell receptor beta chains below come from one sample, sequenced in a study of cytotoxic CD8 clonotypes in ibrutinib-treated CLL (dated by TCRdb to the early 2020s). The meaning of the sample's time point label: roughly 12 months on ibrutinib. To prepare the library, the immunoSEQ multiplex PCR assay was applied. Sourced from immuneACCESS, this table was stored by TCRdb with only in-frame sequences that have V and J called. A share of the clones is absent; for the studies checked, an unresolved V gene accounts for under half, and the remainder has no known explanation. The table for this sample lists 35,000 to 55,000 clones; 69% of them were counted only once. The ten largest clones represent roughly 12% of the sample. The source was PBMCs, collected after 12 months of ibrutinib treatment. These TCRs come from a human donor with chronic lymphocytic leukemia.

This rearrangement joins TRBV29-1 to TRBJ2-7; 7 bases match TRBD1. The CDR3 has 13 residues. Germline CDR1 is SQVTM and CDR2 is ANQGSEA. The J segment lost 0 bases and the V segment lost 6 bases, leaving 5 bases of the junction unmatched. The CDR3 sequence: CSVDRDRSYEQYF. CDR3 in DNA: TGCAGCGTAGACAGGGATCGCTCCTACGAGCAGTACTTC.

This chain uses TRBV7-6 with TRBJ2-1, with 9 bases lining up with TRBD2. The germline V gene encodes CDR1 SGHVS and CDR2 FNYEAQ. The V and J ends lost 5 bases and 10 bases, in that order; junction bases with no gene match: 6. The CDR3 runs to 13 residues. CDR3 amino acids: CASSKGTSMEQFF. CDR3 DNA: TGTGCCAGCAGCAAAGGGACTAGCATGGAGCAGTTCTTC.

The chain is built from TRBV7-9 and TRBJ2-6; D gene unclear. V was pared by 1 base and J by 2 bases, with 9 bases between. This CDR3 is 16 amino acids long. Germline-derived CDR1 and CDR2 are SEHNR and FQNEAQ (reference sequence). The CDR3 region is CASSLVVGTGANVLTF. The CDR3 region has the DNA TGTGCCAGCAGCTTAGTTGTAGGGACTGGGGCCAACGTCCTGACTTTC.

This clone occurred a few times. The chain recombines TRBV6-5 with TRBJ1-5; 10 bases fit TRBD1. The V segment lost 6 bases and the J segment 2 bases; nucleotides outside the gene matches: 1. The CDR3 runs to 14 residues. CDR1 is MNHEY and CDR2 is SVGAGI in the germline V gene. CDR3: CASRGTGGNQPQHF. The DNA for the CDR3 is TGTGCCAGCAGGGGGACAGGGGGCAATCAGCCCCAGCATTTT.

This clone appeared once. The chain carries TRBV11-3 and TRBJ2-5; D not certain. Trimming cost V 1 base and J 0 bases, with 6 bases left between them. The CDR3 sequence is 14 residues long. The germline V gene encodes CDR1 SGHNT and CDR2 YENEEA. CDR3 DNA: TGTGCCAGCAGCTTAGGCGGCAACCAAGAGACCCAGTACTTC. Protein: CASSLGGNQETQYF.

The V gene is TRBV12-5, the J gene TRBJ1-1; 7 nucleotides agree with TRBD1. The CDR3 runs to 17 residues. V shed 1 base, J shed 4 bases, and the junction held 12 bases outside the gene matches. Per the germline V gene, CDR1 is LGHNT and CDR2 is FRNRAP. Here the CDR3 reads CASGLDRTGAVGTEAFF. The CDR3, as DNA: TGTGCTAGTGGTTTGGACCGGACAGGCGCGGTGGGCACTGAAGCTTTCTTT.

J is TRBJ2-1 and V is TRBV20-1; D remains ambiguous. Trimming stripped 3 bases from V and 7 bases from J, with 7 bases between. The germline CDR1 and CDR2 sequences are DFQATT and SNEGSKA (reference sequence). CDR3 size: 11 residues. CDR3 DNA sequence: TGCAGTGCTAGCAGCCCGAATGAGCAGTTCTTC. Its protein product is CSASSPNEQFF.

The chain recombines TRBV2 with TRBJ1-5; D gene uncertain. CDR3 length equals 15 residues. V lost 3 bases and J 8 bases, leaving 17 bases between the germline ends. Germline CDR1 SNHLY, CDR2 FYNNEI. The CDR3 reads CASSEKRPAVEPQHF. As DNA, the CDR3 is TGTGCCAGCAGTGAGAAGAGGCCGGCGGTTGAGCCCCAGCATTTT.

The chain links TRBV6-5 to TRBJ1-2, with D unresolved. The ends were cut back, 4 bases at V and 6 bases at J, with 15 bases in the middle. Germline V gene data show CDR1 as MNHEY and CDR2 as SVGAGI. The CDR3 consists of 14 residues. CDR3 bases: TGTGCCAGCAGTTGGGAATGGGGTTTCGATGGCTACACCTTC. Protein sequence: CASSWEWGFDGYTF.

This clone turned up a few times. V is TRBV19 and J is TRBJ1-2, with a weak D call TRBD1 (6 bases). The CDR3 sequence is 14 residues long. V was pared by 6 bases and J by 3 bases, with 14 bases between. Germline V lookup: CDR1 LNHDA, CDR2 SQIVND (reference sequence). The CDR3 bases are TGTGCCAGTAGAGACAGGTTCGGAGACTATGGCTACACCTTC. Protein product: CASRDRFGDYGYTF.